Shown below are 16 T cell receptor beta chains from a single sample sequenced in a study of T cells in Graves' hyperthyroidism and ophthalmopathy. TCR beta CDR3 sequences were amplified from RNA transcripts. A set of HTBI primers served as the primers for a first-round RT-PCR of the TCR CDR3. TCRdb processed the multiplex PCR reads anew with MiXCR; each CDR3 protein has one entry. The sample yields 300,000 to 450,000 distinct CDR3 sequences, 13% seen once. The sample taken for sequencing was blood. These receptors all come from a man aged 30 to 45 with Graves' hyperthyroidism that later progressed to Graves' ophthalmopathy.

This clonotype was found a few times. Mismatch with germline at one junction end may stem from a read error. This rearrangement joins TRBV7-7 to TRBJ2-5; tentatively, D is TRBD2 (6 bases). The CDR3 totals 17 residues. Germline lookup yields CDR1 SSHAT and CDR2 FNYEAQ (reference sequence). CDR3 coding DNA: TGTGCTAGCAGCTTAAATTCTGGAGGGCCCCACGGGGGGACCCAGTACTTC. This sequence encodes CASSLNSGGPHGGTQYF.

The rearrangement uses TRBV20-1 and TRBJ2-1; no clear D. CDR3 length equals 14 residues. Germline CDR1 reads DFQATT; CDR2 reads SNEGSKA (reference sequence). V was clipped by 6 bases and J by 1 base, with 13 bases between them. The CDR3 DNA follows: TGCAGTGCCGCCGGCTGGAGATCCTACAATGAGCAGTTCTTC. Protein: CSAAGWRSYNEQFF.

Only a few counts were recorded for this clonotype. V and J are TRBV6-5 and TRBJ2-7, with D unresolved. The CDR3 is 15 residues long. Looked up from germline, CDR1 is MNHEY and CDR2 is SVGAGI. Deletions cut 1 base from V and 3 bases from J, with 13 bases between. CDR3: CASSYLSPRSYEQYF. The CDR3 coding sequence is TGTGCCAGCAGTTACTTATCCCCCCGGAGCTACGAGCAGTACTTC.

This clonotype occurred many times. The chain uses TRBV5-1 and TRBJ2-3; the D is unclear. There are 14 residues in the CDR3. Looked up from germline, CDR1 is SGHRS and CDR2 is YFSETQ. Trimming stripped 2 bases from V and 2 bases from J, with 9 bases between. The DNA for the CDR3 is TGCGCCAGCAGCTTCACCCTTCCCACAGATACGCAGTATTTT. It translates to CASSFTLPTDTQYF.

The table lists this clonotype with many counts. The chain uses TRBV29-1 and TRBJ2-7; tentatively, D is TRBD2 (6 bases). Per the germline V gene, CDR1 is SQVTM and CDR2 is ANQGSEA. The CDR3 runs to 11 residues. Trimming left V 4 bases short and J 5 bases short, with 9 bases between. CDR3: CSVGRGDEQYF. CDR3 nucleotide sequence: TGCAGCGTTGGGAGGGGAGACGAGCAGTACTTC.

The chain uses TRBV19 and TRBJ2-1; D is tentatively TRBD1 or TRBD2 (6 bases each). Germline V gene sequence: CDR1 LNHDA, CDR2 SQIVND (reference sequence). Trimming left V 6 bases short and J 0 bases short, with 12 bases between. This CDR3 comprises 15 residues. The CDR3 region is CASRVGGPSYNEQFF. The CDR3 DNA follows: TGTGCCAGTAGAGTGGGGGGCCCCTCCTACAATGAGCAGTTCTTC.

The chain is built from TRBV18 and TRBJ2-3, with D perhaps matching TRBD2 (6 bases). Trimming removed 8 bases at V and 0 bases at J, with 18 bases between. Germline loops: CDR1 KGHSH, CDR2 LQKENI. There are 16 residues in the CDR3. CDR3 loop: CASTPTSLTSTDTQYF. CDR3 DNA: TGTGCCAGCACGCCGACTAGTCTTACTAGCACAGATACGCAGTATTTT.

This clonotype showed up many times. CDR3: CASAAGQYSNQPQHF. The CDR3 bases are TGTGCTAGTGCCGCGGGACAGTATAGCAATCAGCCCCAGCATTTT. The V call is TRBV12-5, the J call TRBJ1-5; 7 bases are a match to TRBD1. Germline V gives CDR1 LGHNT, CDR2 FRNRAP. There are 15 residues in the CDR3. Trimming took 7 bases from V and 0 from J; bases not matched to a gene: 6.

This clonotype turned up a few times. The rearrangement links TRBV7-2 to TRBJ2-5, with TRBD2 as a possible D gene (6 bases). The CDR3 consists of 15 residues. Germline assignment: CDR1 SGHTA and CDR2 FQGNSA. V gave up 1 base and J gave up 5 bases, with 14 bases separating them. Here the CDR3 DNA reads TGTGCCAGCAGCTTAGGTCCGGGGGTTGGGGAGACCCAGTACTTC. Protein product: CASSLGPGVGETQYF.

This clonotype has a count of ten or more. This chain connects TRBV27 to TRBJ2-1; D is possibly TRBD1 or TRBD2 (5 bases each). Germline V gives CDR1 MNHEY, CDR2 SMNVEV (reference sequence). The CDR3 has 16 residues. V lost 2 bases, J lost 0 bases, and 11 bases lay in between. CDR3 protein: CASSLDGASSYNEQFF. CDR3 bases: TGTGCCAGCAGTTTAGACGGGGCGAGCTCCTACAATGAGCAGTTCTTC.

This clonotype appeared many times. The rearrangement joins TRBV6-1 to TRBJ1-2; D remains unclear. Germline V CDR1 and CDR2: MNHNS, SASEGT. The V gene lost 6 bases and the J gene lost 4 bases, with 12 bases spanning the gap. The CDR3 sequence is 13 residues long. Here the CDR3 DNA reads TGTGCCAGCAGCCTACAGCCGTCCTATGGCTACACCTTC. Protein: CASSLQPSYGYTF.

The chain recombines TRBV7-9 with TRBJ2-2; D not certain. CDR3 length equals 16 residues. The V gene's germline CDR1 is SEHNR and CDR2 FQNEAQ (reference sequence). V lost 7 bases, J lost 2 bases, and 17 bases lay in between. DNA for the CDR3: TGTGCCAGCACCATCTTAGACACCCAAAACACCGGGGAGCTGTTTTTT. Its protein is CASTILDTQNTGELFF.

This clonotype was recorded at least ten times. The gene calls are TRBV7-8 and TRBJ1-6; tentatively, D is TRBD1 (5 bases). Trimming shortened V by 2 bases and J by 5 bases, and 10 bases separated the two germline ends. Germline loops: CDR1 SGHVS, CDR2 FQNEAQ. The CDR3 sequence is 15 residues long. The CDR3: CASSLLNRNNSPLHF. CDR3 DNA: TGTGCCAGCAGCTTATTGAACAGGAATAATTCACCCCTCCACTTT.

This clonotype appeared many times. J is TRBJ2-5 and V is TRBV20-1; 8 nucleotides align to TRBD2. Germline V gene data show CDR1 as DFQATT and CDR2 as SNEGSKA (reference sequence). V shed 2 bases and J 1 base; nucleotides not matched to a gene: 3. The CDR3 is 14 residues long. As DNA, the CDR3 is TGCAGTGCTAGAAGAAGCGGGGGCCAAGAGACCCAGTACTTC. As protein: CSARRSGGQETQYF.

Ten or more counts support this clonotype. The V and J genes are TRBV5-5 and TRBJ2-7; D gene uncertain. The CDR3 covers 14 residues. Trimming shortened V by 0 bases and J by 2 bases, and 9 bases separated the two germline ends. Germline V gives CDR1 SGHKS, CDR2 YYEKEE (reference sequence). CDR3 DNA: TGTGCCAGCAGCTTGGCCGGGTCTGCCTACGAGCAGTACTTC. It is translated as CASSLAGSAYEQYF. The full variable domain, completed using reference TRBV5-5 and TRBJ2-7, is DAGVTQSPTHLIKTRGQQVTLRCSPISGHKSVSWYQQVLGQGPQFIFQYYEKEERGRGNFPDRFSARQFPNYSSELNVNALLLGDSALYLCASSLAGSAYEQYFGPGTRLTVT.

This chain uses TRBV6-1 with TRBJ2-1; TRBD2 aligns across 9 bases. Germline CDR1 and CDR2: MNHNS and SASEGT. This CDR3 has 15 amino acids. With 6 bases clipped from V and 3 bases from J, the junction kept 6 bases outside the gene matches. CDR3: CASRQRGALYNEQFF. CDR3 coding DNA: TGTGCCAGCAGACAGCGGGGGGCACTCTACAATGAGCAGTTCTTC.